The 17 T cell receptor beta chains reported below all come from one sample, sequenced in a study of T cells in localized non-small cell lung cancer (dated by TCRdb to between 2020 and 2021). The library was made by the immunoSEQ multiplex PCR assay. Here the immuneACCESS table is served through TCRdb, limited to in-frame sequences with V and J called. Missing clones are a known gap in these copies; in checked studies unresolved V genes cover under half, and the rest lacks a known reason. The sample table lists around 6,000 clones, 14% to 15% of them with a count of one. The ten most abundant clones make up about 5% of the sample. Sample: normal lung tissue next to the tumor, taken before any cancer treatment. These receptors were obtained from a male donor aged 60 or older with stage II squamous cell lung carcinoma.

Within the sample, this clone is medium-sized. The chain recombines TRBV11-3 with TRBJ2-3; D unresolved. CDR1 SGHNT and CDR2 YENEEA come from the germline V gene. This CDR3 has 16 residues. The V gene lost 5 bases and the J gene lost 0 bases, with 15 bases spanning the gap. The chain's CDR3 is CASSPSRRTSTDTQYF. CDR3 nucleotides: TGTGCCAGCAGCCCCTCCAGGCGGACCAGCACAGATACGCAGTATTTT.

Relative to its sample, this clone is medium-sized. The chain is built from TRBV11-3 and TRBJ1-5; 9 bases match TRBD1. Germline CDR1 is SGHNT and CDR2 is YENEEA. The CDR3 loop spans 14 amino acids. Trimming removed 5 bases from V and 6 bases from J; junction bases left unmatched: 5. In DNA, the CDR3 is TGTGCCAGCAGCCCCGGGACAGGGTTTCAGCCCCAGCATTTT. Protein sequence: CASSPGTGFQPQHF.

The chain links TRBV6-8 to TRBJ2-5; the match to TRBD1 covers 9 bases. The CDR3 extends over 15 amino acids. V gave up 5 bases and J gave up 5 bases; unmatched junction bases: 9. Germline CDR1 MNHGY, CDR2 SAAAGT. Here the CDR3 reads CASSLGQGEVETQYF. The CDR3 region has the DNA TGTGCCAGCAGTCTGGGACAGGGTGAGGTGGAGACCCAGTACTTC.

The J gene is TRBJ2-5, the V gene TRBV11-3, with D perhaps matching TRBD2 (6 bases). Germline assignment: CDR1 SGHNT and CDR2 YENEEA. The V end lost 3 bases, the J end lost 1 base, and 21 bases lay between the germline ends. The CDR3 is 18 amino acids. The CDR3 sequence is CASSFPLAAGLSQETQYF. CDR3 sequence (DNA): TGTGCCAGCAGCTTCCCGTTGGCAGCGGGCCTATCCCAAGAGACCCAGTACTTC.

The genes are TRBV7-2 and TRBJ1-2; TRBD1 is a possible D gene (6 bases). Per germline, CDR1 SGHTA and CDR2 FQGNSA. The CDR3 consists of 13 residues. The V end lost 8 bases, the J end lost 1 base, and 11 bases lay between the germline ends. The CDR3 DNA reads TGTGCCAGCCCCGGGGGCCTTAACTATGGCTACACCTTC. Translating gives CASPGGLNYGYTF.

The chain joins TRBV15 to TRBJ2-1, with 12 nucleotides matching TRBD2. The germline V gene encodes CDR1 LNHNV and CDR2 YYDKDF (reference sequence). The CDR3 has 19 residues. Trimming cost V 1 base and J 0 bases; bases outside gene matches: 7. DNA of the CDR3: TGTGCCACCAGCAGAGCCCCTATGACTAGCGGGAGCTCCTACAATGAGCAGTTCTTC. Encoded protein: CATSRAPMTSGSSYNEQFF.

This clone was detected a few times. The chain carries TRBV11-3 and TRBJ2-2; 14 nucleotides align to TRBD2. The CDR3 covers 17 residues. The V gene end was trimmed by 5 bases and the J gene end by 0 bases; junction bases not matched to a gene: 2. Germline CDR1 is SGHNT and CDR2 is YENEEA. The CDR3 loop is CASSATSGGANTGELFF. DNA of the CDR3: TGTGCCAGCAGCGCGACTAGCGGGGGGGCGAACACCGGGGAGCTGTTTTTT.

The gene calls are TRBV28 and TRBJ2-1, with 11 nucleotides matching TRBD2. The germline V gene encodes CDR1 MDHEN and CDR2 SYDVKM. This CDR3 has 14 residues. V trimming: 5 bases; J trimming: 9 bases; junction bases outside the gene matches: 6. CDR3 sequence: CASSILAGGGEQFF. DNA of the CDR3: TGTGCCAGCAGTATTCTAGCGGGAGGCGGTGAGCAGTTCTTC. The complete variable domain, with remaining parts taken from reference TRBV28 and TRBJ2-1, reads DVKVTQSSRYLVKRTGEKVFLECVQDMDHENMFWYRQDPGLGLRLIYFSYDVKMKEKGDIPEGYSVSREKKERFSLILESASTNQTSMYLCASSILAGGGEQFFGPGTRLTVL.

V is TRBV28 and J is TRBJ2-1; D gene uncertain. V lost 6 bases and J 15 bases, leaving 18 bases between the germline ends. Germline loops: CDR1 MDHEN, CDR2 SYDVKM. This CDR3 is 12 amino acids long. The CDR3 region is CASSPELQVPFF. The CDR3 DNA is TGTGCCAGCAGCCCCGAATTACAAGTGCCGTTCTTC.

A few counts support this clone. The CDR3 DNA is TGTGCCAGCACCTTAGACACTATAGGTGAAGCTTTCTTT. Translated, it gives CASTLDTIGEAFF. The V and J genes are TRBV6-8 and TRBJ1-1; no definite D call. The CDR3 is 13 amino acids. Looked up from germline, CDR1 is MNHGY and CDR2 is SAAAGT. The ends were cut back, 7 bases at V and 7 bases at J, with 16 bases in the middle.

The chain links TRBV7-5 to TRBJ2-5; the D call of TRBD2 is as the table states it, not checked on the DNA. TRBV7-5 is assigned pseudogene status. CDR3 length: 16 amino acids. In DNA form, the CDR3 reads TGTGCCAGCAGCTTAGGACTAGCGGGGGGCGAAGAGACCCAGTACTTC. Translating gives CASSLGLAGGEETQYF.

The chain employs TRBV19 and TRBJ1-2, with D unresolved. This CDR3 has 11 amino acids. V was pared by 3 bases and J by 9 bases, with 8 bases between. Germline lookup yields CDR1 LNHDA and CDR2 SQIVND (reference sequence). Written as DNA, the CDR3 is TGTGCCAGTAGTATCTCCATCCGCTACACCTTC. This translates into CASSISIRYTF.

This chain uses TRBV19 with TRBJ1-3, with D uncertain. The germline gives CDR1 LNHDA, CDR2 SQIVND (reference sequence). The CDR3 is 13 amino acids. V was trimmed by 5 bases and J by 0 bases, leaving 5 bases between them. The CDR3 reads CASSPDSGNTIYF. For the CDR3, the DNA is TGTGCCAGTAGTCCGGACTCTGGAAACACCATATATTTT.

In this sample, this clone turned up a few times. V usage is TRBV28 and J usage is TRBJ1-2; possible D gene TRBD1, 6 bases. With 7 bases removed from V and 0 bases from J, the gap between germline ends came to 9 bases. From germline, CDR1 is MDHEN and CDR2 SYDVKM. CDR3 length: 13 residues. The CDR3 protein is CASIEGANYGYTF. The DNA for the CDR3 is TGTGCCAGCATCGAGGGGGCTAACTATGGCTACACCTTC.

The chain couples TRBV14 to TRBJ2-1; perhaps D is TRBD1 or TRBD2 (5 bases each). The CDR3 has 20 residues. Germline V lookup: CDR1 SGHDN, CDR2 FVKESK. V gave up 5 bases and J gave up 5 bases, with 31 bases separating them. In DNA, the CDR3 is TGTGCCAGCAGCATGCACGACAGAGGGTTCCTCGGGTCCGGGGACAATGAGCAGTTCTTC. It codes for CASSMHDRGFLGSGDNEQFF.

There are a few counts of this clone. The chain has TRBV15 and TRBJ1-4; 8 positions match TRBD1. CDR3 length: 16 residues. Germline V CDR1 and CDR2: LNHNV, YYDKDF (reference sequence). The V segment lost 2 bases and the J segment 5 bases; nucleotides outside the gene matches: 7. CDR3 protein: CATSRTTRGHNEKLFF. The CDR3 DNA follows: TGTGCCACCAGCAGAACTACCAGGGGGCACAATGAAAAACTGTTTTTT.

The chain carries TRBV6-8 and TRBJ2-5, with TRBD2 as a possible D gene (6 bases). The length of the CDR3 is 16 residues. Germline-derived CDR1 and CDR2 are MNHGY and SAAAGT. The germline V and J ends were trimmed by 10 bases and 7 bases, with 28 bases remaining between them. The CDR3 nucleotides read TGTGCCACTTCAGGCGGCGGCGGGGTAAGGCGGGGGACCCAGTACTTC. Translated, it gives CATSGGGGVRRGTQYF.